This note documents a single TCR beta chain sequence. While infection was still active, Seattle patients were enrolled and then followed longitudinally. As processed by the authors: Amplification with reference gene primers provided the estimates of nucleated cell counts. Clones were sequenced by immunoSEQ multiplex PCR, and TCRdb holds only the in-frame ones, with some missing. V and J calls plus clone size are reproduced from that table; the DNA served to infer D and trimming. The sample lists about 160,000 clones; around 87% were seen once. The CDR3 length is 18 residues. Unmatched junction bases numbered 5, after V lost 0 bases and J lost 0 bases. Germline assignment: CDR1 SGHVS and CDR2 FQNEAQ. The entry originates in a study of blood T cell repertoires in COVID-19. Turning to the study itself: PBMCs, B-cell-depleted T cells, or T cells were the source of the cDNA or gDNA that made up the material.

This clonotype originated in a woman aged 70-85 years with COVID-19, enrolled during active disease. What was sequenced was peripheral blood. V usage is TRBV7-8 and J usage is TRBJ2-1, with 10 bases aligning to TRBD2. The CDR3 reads CASSLAGTSVLSYNEQFF. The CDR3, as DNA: TGTGCCAGCAGCTTAGCCGGGACTAGCGTACTCTCCTACAATGAGCAGTTCTTC. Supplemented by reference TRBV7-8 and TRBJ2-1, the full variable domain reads GAGVSQSPRYKVAKRGQDVALRCDPISGHVSLFWYQQALGQGPEFLTYFQNEAQLDKSGLPSDRFFAERPEGSVSTLKIQRTQQEDSAVYLCASSLAGTSVLSYNEQFFGPGTRLTVL.